One T cell receptor beta chain is described in this entry. The sample comes from a study of cytomegalovirus exposure and HLA in healthy donors. With V trimmed by 1 base and J by 6 bases, 3 bases remained unmatched. The CDR3 consists of 15 residues. The V gene's germline CDR1 is SGHRS and CDR2 YFSETQ. It was with 60 Vbeta and 13 Jbeta primers that the PCR ran. Profiling relied on immunoSEQ multiplex PCR, and the TCRdb table lists in-frame clones only, not all of them. The profile shows about 68,000 clones, approximately 78% of them singletons. The chain recombines TRBV5-1 with TRBJ2-3; 12 nucleotides match TRBD2. Sequencing input: PBMCs. The sequence was collected from a human donor in good health. CDR3 sequence (DNA): TGCGCCAGCAGCTTGACTAGCGGGGGGCTCGATACGCAGTATTTT. It is translated as CASSLTSGGLDTQYF.